The rows below give T cell receptor beta chains drawn from one sample of a study of CD8+CD57+ T cells in acquired aplastic anemia. One entry per CDR3 protein results from TCRdb running MiXCR on the reads. The repertoire has approximately 200,000 distinct CDR3 sequences, about half of them found once; the top ten carry 20%. The source material was sorted CD4+, CD8+, or CD8+CD57+ T cells (not recorded which) from PBMCs. The source is a human donor with aplastic anemia. Each CDR3 is given without its conserved first and last residue. Fields, in order: V gene, CDR3 protein.

v_gene: TRBV10-1; CDR3aa: ASSDVEGSPYEQY
v_gene: TRBV19; CDR3aa: ASSIGPPGNTEAF
v_gene: TRBV10-3; CDR3aa: AIRGAATQY
v_gene: TRBV7-9; CDR3aa: ASSAPAPVNYEQY
v_gene: TRBV10-1; CDR3aa: ASRSTSGSGTGELF
v_gene: TRBV6-5; CDR3aa: ASGDPGQGNSPLH
v_gene: TRBV6-5; CDR3aa: ASSFLRDTEAF
v_gene: TRBV5-1; CDR3aa: ASSLEGWGTYNEQF
v_gene: TRBV20-1; CDR3aa: SATDGEDQETQY
v_gene: TRBV3-1; CDR3aa: ASSPLGGGQPQH